Following are 18 T cell receptor beta chains from one sample sequenced in a study of blood T cell repertoires in COVID-19. Using immunoSEQ multiplex PCR, the repertoire was profiled, and TCRdb retains in-frame clones only, with some absent. This sample has around 220,000 clones, with roughly 88% found just once. Sequencing was done on a sample of peripheral blood. Receptor source: a man between 18 and 35 years old with active or convalescent COVID-19.

This chain uses TRBV18 with TRBJ1-1, with a weak D call TRBD1 (6 bases). The length of the CDR3 is 15 residues. CDR1 is KGHSH and CDR2 is LQKENI in the germline V gene. Trimming left V 0 bases short and J 1 base short, with 9 bases between. The CDR3 sequence: CASSPPGGQNTEAFF. CDR3 nucleotides: TGTGCCAGCTCACCACCGGGGGGGCAGAACACTGAAGCTTTCTTT.

The chain carries TRBV19 and TRBJ2-5; 7 bases align to TRBD1. This CDR3 is 15 amino acids long. CDR1 and CDR2 (germline): LNHDA, SQIVND (reference sequence). Unmatched junction bases numbered 10, after V lost 3 bases and J lost 6 bases. This CDR3 is CASSMEGGSEKTQYF. The CDR3 coding sequence is TGTGCCAGTAGTATGGAAGGGGGCAGCGAAAAGACCCAGTACTTC.

The J gene is TRBJ1-3, the V gene TRBV25-1; D is possibly TRBD1 (6 bases). Trimming pared 1 base from V and 4 bases from J, leaving 11 bases between. This CDR3 has 15 residues. Germline V gene lookup returns CDR1 MGHDK and CDR2 SYGVNS. In DNA, the CDR3 is TGTGCCAGCAGTGAATCGGGGGGCCAGGGAAACACCATATATTTT. It encodes CASSESGGQGNTIYF.

The chain links TRBV6-5 to TRBJ2-1, with 7 nucleotides matching TRBD1. V was pared by 2 bases and J by 1 base, with 2 bases of the junction left unmatched. Per germline, CDR1 MNHEY and CDR2 SVGAGI. This CDR3 is built from 15 residues. CDR3 coding DNA: TGTGCCAGCAGTTACGACAGGGCTTCCTACAATGAGCAGTTCTTC. Translation: CASSYDRASYNEQFF.

The chain carries TRBV10-1 and TRBJ1-1; 9 nucleotides match TRBD1. The V and J ends lost 2 bases and 6 bases, in that order; junction bases with no gene match: 7. Germline V CDR1 and CDR2: WNHNN, SYGVQD (reference sequence). CDR3 length: 15 amino acids. The CDR3 DNA follows: TGCGCCAGCAGTGAGGCCCCGGGACAGGGCTCTGAAGCTTTCTTT. This codes for CASSEAPGQGSEAFF.

The J gene is TRBJ2-4, the V gene TRBV5-5; 8 bases align to TRBD1. The V gene's germline CDR1 is SGHKS and CDR2 YYEKEE (reference sequence). V was clipped by 4 bases and J by 7 bases; unmatched bases: 13. This CDR3 has 16 amino acids. For the CDR3, the DNA is TGTGCCAGCAGCCAAAGAAACGGACAGGGAAGGAACATTCAGTACTTC. Its protein product is CASSQRNGQGRNIQYF.

The chain recombines TRBV29-1 with TRBJ2-7; TRBD1 matches 9 bases. The CDR3 loop spans 17 amino acids. CDR1 and CDR2 from the germline V gene are SQVTM and ANQGSEA. Trimming took 4 bases from V and 7 from J; bases not matched to a gene: 20. The CDR3 reads CSVAPTRGQGGRYEQYF. The CDR3 DNA is TGCAGCGTTGCTCCCACGAGGGGACAGGGAGGTCGTTATGAGCAGTACTTC.

V is TRBV20-1 and J is TRBJ2-7; D remains unclear. There are 11 residues in the CDR3. Germline V gene lookup returns CDR1 DFQATT and CDR2 SNEGSKA (reference sequence). V gave up 5 bases and J gave up 7 bases, with 12 bases separating them. The CDR3 protein is CSASAVGEQYF. In DNA, the CDR3 is TGCAGTGCTTCTGCCGTCGGGGAGCAGTACTTC.

This sequence joins TRBV5-1 and TRBJ2-1; tentatively, D is TRBD1 (7 bases). Germline V gene sequence: CDR1 SGHRS, CDR2 YFSETQ. V gave up 6 bases and J gave up 9 bases, with 19 bases separating them. This CDR3 spans 14 amino acids. The CDR3 reads CASTDGGGISEQFF. The CDR3 bases are TGCGCCAGCACTGATGGAGGGGGCATCAGTGAGCAGTTCTTC.

J is TRBJ2-2 and V is TRBV3-1 (or the pseudogene TRBV3-2); D remains ambiguous. The germline V and J ends were trimmed by 2 bases and 6 bases, with 7 bases remaining between them. The CDR3 covers 13 residues. The germline CDR1 and CDR2 sequences are LGHDT and YNNKEL (reference sequence). The CDR3 region has the DNA TGTGCCAGCAGCCAATACAAACCCGGGGAGCTGTTTTTT. Amino acids: CASSQYKPGELFF.

This rearrangement joins TRBV12-5 to TRBJ1-2; D is possibly TRBD1 (6 bases). The length of the CDR3 is 13 residues. Trimming took off 5 bases at V and 4 bases at J, with 11 bases between the two ends. The germline CDR1 and CDR2 sequences are LGHNT and FRNRAP. CDR3 nucleotide sequence: TGTGCTAGTGGTACGGGGGGGGCCTATGGCTACACCTTC. It yields the protein CASGTGGAYGYTF.

V usage is TRBV14 and J usage is TRBJ2-7; 8 nucleotides match TRBD1. Germline CDR1 and CDR2: SGHDN and FVKESK. V lost 7 bases to trimming and J lost 1 base; unmatched junction nucleotides: 6. This CDR3 contains 14 residues. The CDR3 loop reads CASTPDRGSYEQYF. In nucleotides, the CDR3 is TGTGCCAGCACGCCCGACAGGGGTTCCTACGAGCAGTACTTC.

This chain uses TRBV3-1 (or the pseudogene TRBV3-2) with TRBJ2-5, with 11 bases identical to TRBD2. Unmatched junction bases numbered 2, after V lost 3 bases and J lost 2 bases. Germline lookup yields CDR1 LGHDT and CDR2 YNNKEL (reference sequence). The CDR3 is made up of 15 amino acids. The CDR3 DNA reads as TGTGCCAGCAGCCAGCGACTAGCGGGACAAGAGACCCAGTACTTC. This gives the protein CASSQRLAGQETQYF.

The CDR3 loop is CASTALGAYYEQYF. The DNA of the CDR3 is TGTGCCAGCACGGCGTTGGGGGCGTACTACGAGCAGTACTTC. The rearrangement uses TRBV28 and TRBJ2-7; tentatively, D is TRBD1 (6 bases). Germline V gives CDR1 MDHEN, CDR2 SYDVKM. Trimming left V 7 bases short and J 3 bases short, with 16 bases between. The CDR3 has 14 amino acids.

V gene TRBV7-9 combines with J gene TRBJ2-7; D is perhaps TRBD2 (7 bases). Per germline, CDR1 SEHNR and CDR2 FQNEAQ (reference sequence). V lost 3 bases and J 2 bases, leaving 11 bases between the germline ends. The length of the CDR3 is 14 residues. The CDR3 bases are TGTGCCAGCAGCTTTTGGGGGGGCGCCTACGAGCAGTACTTC. Its translation is CASSFWGGAYEQYF.

This clone appeared a single time. The J gene is TRBJ2-7, the V gene TRBV12-3 or TRBV12-4, with TRBD2 matching over 7 bases. With V trimmed by 3 bases and J by 3 bases, 2 bases remained unmatched. This CDR3 has 13 amino acids. The CDR3 spells CASSLGGGYEQYF. CDR3 in DNA: TGTGCCAGCAGTTTGGGGGGGGGCTACGAGCAGTACTTC.

This chain uses TRBV5-1 with TRBJ1-1; D is undetermined. Germline V gives CDR1 SGHRS, CDR2 YFSETQ. The V and J ends lost 0 bases and 1 base respectively, with 16 bases between them. This CDR3 comprises 17 residues. CDR3 sequence: CASSLDYNIGENTEAFF. The CDR3 coding sequence is TGCGCCAGCAGCTTGGACTACAATATCGGGGAGAACACTGAAGCTTTCTTT. Filled out from reference TRBV5-1 and TRBJ1-1, the complete variable domain reads KAGVTQTPRYLIKTRGQQVTLSCSPISGHRSVSWYQQTPGQGLQFLFEYFSETQRNKGNFPGRFSGRQFSNSRSEMNVSTLELGDSALYLCASSLDYNIGENTEAFFGQGTRLTVV.

This chain connects TRBV2 to TRBJ1-6, with a tentative D call TRBD1 (6 bases). CDR3 size: 19 residues. Trimming left V 0 bases short and J 7 bases short, with 22 bases between. CDR1 and CDR2 from the germline V gene are SNHLY and FYNNEI. The CDR3 nucleotides are TGTGCCAGCAGTGAAGCCCGGGACACCGGGGCTCGTCGGAATTCACCCCTCCACTTT. Translated: CASSEARDTGARRNSPLHF.